The entry below describes one T cell receptor (beta chain). From germline, CDR1 is LNHDA and CDR2 SQIVND (reference sequence). This CDR3 is 12 amino acids long. The ends were cut back, 5 bases at V and 9 bases at J, with 11 bases in the middle. The data stem from a study of siplizumab effects on memory and regulatory T cells. Per sample, 85,000 to 100,000 TCR templates underwent assay. Clones were read by immunoSEQ multiplex PCR, and TCRdb kept only the in-frame ones, dropping some. Among 50,000 or so clones, about 90% were seen once, and the ten largest hold roughly 0.37%. TEMRA, effector memory, memory and naive subsets, all unstimulated, were sequenced in a few donor pairs.

The chain joins TRBV19 to TRBJ2-1; D is perhaps TRBD2 (6 bases). The receptor was isolated from a human donor in good health. The sequenced material came from naive CD8+ T cells sorted from blood. CDR3 sequence reads: CASSPTGVEQFF. The CDR3 DNA is TGTGCCAGTAGTCCAACGGGAGTTGAGCAGTTCTTC.